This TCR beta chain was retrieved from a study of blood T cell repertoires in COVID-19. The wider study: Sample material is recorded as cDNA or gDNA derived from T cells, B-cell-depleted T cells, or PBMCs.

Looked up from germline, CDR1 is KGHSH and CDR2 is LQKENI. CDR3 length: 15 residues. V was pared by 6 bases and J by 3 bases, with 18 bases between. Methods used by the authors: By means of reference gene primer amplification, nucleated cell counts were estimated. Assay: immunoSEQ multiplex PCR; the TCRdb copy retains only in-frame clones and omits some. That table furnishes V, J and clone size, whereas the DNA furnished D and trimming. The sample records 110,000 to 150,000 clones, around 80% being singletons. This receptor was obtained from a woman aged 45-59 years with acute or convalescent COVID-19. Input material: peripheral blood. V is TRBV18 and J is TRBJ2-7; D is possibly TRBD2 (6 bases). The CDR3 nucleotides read TGTGCCAGCTCCCGGACGCACCAAGCGGGCTACGAGCAGTACTTC. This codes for CASSRTHQAGYEQYF. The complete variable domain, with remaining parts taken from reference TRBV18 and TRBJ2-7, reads NAGVMQNPRHLVRRRGQEARLRCSPMKGHSHVYWYRQLPEEGLKFMVYLQKENIIDESGMPKERFSAEFPKEGPSILRIQQVVRGDSAAYFCASSRTHQAGYEQYFGPGTRLTVT.